This T cell receptor (beta chain) is from a study of blood T cell repertoires in COVID-19. Study-level information: There were acute and convalescent COVID-19 samples, and they came from the United States, Italy and Spain. Sources were T cells, B-cell-depleted T cells, or PBMCs; the material itself was cDNA or gDNA.

Original processing methods: Amplified reference gene primers provided the basis for estimating nucleated cell counts. The protocol was immunoSEQ multiplex PCR, while the TCRdb copy is restricted to in-frame clones and leaves out a portion. The D gene and trimming were derived from the DNA, and the V and J assignments and clone size from that table. The table includes roughly 400,000 clones, around 87% detected once. CDR3 length: 16 amino acids. The trim removed 4 bases at V and 8 bases at J, leaving 13 bases unmatched. Looked up from germline, CDR1 is MDHEN and CDR2 is SYDVKM. Seattle participants joined during active infection and were tracked over time.

This TCR came from a woman aged 55-69 years with COVID-19, enrolled during active disease. This chain joins TRBV28 and TRBJ1-4, with 7 bases lining up with TRBD1. The sample consisted of peripheral blood. DNA for the CDR3: TGTGCCAGCAGTTCTCCCGGGACAGACATGGGGGAAAAACTGTTTTTT. Translated: CASSSPGTDMGEKLFF.